This T cell receptor beta chain was sequenced during a study of blood T cells in healthy people across ages. Germline-derived CDR1 and CDR2 are DFQATT and SNEGSKA (reference sequence). V dropped 4 bases and J dropped 0 bases, with 9 bases sitting between them. The CDR3 is made up of 14 amino acids. The authors ran a second PCR of roughly 6 to 12 cycles using a sample-barcoded 5' primer and a J-beta primer mix. Each of the samples gave a minimum of 3 million paired-end reads that contained CDR3. One entry per CDR3 protein results from TCRdb running MiXCR on the 5' RACE reads. The sample has around 620,000 distinct CDR3 sequences, 25% to 30% seen once.

Sequencing was performed on blood. The TCR originated in a woman in her 70s in good health. The chain is built from TRBV20-1 and TRBJ1-4; a possible D gene is TRBD1 (5 bases). In DNA form, the CDR3 reads TGCAGTGCTACCCCAGGGTCAACTAATGAAAAACTGTTTTTT. Residues: CSATPGSTNEKLFF.